This T cell receptor (beta chain) originates from a study of T cell responses to AZD1222 COVID-19 vaccine. Study-level points and caveats: CD4 TCRs covered the whole spike, strongest at regions 160-218 and 743-854. Reports say nearly half of spike-specific TCRs go after unmutated variant regions. Among those given AZD1222, only five or six were seropositive at baseline.

CDR3 length: 14 amino acids. V was cut by 3 bases and J by 4 bases, with 11 bases left in between. Germline values: CDR1 SEHNR, CDR2 FQNEAQ (reference sequence). A word on this clone: Antigen unknown.

Clones were read by immunoSEQ multiplex PCR, and TCRdb kept only the in-frame ones, dropping some. The sample lists about 120,000 clones; around 88% were seen once. This sequence was found in an adult in good health. The sequencing here drew on peripheral blood, taken on day 0 of AZD1222 vaccination. V gene TRBV7-9 combines with J gene TRBJ2-3; D tentatively fits TRBD1 or TRBD2 (5 bases each). CDR3 residues: CASSFGAQPDTQYF. CDR3 nucleotides: TGTGCCAGCAGCTTCGGGGCGCAGCCAGATACGCAGTATTTT.